This entry describes one T cell receptor (beta chain). The data were taken from a study of blood T cell repertoires in COVID-19. Study context: Acute-phase and convalescent COVID-19 samples originated in the United States, Italy and Spain. Nucleic acid was either cDNA or gDNA, and it came from T cells, B-cell-depleted T cells, or PBMCs.

Original handling: Scientists estimated how many nucleated cells there were by amplifying reference gene primers. The repertoire was sequenced with immunoSEQ multiplex PCR; TCRdb's copy has only in-frame clones and lacks some. The D gene and trimming were derived from the DNA, and the V and J assignments and clone size from that table. The sample comprises about 150,000 clones, around 83% of which are singletons, and around 7.2% rests with the top ten. The CDR3 covers 14 residues. In germline, CDR1 is LNHDA, CDR2 SQIVND (reference sequence). The V gene lost 7 bases and the J gene lost 3 bases, with 13 bases spanning the gap.

This TCR came from a woman aged 50 to 60 in a cohort sampled during active or convalescent COVID-19. The sample consisted of peripheral blood. The chain has TRBV19 and TRBJ1-5, with D perhaps matching TRBD1 (6 bases). The CDR3 nucleotides read TGTGCCAGTAATCCAGGACAGTTCAATCAGCCCCAGCATTTT. Translating it yields CASNPGQFNQPQHF.